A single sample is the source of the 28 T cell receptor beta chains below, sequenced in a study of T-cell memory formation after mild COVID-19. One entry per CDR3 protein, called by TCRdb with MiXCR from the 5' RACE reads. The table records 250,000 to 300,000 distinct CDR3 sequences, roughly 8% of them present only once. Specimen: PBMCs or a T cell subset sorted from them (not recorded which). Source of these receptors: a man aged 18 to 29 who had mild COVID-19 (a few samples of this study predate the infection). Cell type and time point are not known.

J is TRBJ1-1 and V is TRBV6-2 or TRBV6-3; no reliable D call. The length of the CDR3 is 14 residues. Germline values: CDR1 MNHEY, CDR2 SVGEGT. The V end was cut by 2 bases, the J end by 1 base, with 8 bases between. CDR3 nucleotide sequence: TGTGCCAGCAGTTACACCGACGGGAACACTGAAGCTTTCTTT. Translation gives CASSYTDGNTEAFF.

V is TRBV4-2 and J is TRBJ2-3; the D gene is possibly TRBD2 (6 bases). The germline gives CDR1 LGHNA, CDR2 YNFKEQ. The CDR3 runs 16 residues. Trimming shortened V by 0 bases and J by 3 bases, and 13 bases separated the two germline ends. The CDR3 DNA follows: TGTGCCAGCAGCCAAGAATCCCTGGGAGGTACAGATACGCAGTATTTT. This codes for CASSQESLGGTDTQYF.

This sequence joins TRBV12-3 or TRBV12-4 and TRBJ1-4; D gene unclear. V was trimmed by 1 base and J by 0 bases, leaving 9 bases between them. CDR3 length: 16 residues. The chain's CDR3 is CASSLGEPTTNEKLFF. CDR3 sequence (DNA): TGTGCCAGCAGTTTAGGGGAACCTACAACTAATGAAAAACTGTTTTTT.

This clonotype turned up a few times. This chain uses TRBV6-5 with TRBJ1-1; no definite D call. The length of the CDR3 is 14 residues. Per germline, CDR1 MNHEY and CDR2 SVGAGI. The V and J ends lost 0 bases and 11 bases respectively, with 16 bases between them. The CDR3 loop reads CASSYSGHLTTAFF. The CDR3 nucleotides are TGTGCCAGCAGTTACTCAGGGCACCTCACAACGGCTTTCTTT.

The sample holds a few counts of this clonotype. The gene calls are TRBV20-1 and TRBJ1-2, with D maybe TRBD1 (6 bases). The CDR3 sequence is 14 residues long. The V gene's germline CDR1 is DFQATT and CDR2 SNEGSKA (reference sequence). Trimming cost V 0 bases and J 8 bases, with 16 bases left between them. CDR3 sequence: CSARENREPKGYTF. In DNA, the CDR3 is TGCAGTGCTAGAGAAAACAGGGAACCCAAGGGCTACACCTTC.

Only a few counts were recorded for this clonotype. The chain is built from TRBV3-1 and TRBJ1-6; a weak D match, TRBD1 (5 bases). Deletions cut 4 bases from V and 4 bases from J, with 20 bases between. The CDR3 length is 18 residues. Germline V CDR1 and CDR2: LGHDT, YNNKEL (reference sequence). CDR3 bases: TGTGCCAGCAGCCGCCTAAAGGGCAGGGTTTCTTATAATTCACCCCTCCACTTT. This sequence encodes CASSRLKGRVSYNSPLHF.

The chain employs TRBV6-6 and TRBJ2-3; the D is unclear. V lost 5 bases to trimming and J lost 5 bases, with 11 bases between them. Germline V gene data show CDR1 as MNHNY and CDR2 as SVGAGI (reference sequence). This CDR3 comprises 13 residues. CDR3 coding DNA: TGTGCCAGCAGTCCAGCGTTAGGAGATACGCAGTATTTT. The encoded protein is CASSPALGDTQYF.

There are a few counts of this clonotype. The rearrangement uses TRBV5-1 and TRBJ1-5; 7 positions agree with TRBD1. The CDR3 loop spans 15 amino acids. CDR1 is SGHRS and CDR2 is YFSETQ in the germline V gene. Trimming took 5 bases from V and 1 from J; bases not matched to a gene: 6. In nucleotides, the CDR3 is TGCGCCAGCAGGTGGGACAGTAGGAGCAATCAGCCCCAGCATTTT. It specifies CASRWDSRSNQPQHF.

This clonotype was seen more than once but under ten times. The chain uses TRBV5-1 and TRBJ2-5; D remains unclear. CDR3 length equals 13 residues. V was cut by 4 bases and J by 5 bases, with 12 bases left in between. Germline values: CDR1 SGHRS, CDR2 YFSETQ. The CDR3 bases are TGCGCCAGCAGCCCCGGGCCGACTGAGACCCAGTACTTC. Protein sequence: CASSPGPTETQYF.

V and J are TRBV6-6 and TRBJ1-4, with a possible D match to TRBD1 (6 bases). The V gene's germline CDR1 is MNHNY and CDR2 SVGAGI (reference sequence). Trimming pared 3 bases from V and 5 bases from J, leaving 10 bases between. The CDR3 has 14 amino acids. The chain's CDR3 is CASSYGQKNEKLFF. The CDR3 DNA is TGTGCCAGCAGTTATGGACAGAAGAATGAAAAACTGTTTTTT.

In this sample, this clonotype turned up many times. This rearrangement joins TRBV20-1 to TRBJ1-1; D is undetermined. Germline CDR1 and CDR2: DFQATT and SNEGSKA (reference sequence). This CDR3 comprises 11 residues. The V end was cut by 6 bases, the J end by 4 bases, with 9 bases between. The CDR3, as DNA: TGCAGTGCCCGAAAGAGCACTGAAGCTTTCTTT. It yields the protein CSARKSTEAFF.

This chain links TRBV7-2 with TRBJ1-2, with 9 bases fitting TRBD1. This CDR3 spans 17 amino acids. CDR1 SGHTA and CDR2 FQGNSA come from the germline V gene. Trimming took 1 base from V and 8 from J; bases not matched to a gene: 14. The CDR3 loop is CASSLGIFGGTGRGYTF. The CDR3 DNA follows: TGTGCCAGCAGCTTAGGAATCTTTGGGGGGACAGGGAGAGGCTACACCTTC.

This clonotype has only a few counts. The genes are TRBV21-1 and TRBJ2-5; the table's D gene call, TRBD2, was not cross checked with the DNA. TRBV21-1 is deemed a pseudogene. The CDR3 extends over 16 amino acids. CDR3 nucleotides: TGTGCCAGCAGCCCACCTAGGAGGGGGGTCCAAGAGACCCAGTACTTC. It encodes CASSPPRRGVQETQYF.

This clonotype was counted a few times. CDR3 coding DNA: TGTGCCAGCAGCTTTGGTGCAGGGGCAAATGAGCAGTTCTTC. Amino acid sequence: CASSFGAGANEQFF. The V call is TRBV5-6, the J call TRBJ2-1, with D possibly being TRBD1 (6 bases). Trimming left V 2 bases short and J 7 bases short, with 13 bases between. This CDR3 has 14 residues. Germline lookup yields CDR1 SGHDT and CDR2 YYEEEE.

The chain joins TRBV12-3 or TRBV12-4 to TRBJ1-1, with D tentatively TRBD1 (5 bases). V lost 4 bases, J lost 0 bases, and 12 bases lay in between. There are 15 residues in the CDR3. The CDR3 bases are TGTGCCAGCAGTTCAAGCGACAGCCTGAACACTGAAGCTTTCTTT. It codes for CASSSSDSLNTEAFF.

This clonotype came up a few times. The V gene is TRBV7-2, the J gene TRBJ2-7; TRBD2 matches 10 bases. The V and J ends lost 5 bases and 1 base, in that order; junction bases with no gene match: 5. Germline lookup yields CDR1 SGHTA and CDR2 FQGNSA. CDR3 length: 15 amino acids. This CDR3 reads CASSLRTSGSYEQYF. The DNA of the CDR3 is TGTGCCAGCAGCCTTCGGACTAGCGGTTCCTACGAGCAGTACTTC.

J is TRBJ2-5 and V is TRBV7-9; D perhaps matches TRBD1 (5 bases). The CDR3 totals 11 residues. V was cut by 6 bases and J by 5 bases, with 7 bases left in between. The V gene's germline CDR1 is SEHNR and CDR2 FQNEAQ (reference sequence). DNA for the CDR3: TGTGCCAGCAGACAGGAGGAGACCCAGTACTTC. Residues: CASRQEETQYF.

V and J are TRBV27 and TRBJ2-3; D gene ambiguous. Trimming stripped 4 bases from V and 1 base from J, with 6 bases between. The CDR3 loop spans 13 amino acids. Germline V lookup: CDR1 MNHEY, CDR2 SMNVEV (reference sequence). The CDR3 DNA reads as TGTGCCAGCAGTTGGCGCCGCACAGATACGCAGTATTTT. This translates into CASSWRRTDTQYF.

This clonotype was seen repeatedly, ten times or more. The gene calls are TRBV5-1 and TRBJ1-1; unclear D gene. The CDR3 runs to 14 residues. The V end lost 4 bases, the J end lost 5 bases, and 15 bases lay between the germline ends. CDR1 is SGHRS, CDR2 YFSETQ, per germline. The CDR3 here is CASSETRGRTEAFF. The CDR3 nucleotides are TGCGCCAGCAGCGAAACTCGAGGGAGGACTGAAGCTTTCTTT.

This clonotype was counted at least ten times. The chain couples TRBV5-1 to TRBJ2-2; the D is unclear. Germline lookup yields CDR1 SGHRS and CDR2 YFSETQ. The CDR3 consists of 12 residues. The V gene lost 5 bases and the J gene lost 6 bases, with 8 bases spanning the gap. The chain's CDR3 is CASRPSSGELFF. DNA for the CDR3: TGCGCCAGCAGACCCTCTTCCGGGGAGCTGTTTTTT.

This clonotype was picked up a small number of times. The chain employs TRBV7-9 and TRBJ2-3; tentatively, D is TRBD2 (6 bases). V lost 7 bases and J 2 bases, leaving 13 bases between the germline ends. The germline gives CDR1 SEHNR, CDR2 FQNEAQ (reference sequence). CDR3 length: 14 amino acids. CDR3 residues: CASTQRVPTDTQYF. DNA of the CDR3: TGTGCCAGCACTCAGCGGGTCCCCACAGATACGCAGTATTTT.

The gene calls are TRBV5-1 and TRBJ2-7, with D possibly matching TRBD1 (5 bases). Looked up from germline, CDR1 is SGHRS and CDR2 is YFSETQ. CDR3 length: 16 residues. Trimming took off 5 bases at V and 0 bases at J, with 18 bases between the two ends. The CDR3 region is CASSPSGDSSSYEQYV. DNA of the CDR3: TGCGCCAGCAGTCCCTCCGGAGACAGCAGCTCCTACGAGCAGTACGTC.

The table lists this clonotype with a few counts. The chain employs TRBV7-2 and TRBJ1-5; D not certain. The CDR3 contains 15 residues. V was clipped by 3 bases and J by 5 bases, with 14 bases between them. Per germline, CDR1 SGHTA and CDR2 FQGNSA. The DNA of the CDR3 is TGTGCCAGCAGCTTTGCTATGGTCTTGGATCAGCCCCAGCATTTT. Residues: CASSFAMVLDQPQHF. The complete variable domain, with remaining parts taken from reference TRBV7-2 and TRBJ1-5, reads GAGVSQSPSNKVTEKGKDVELRCDPISGHTALYWYRQSLGQGLEFLIYFQGNSAPDKSGLPSDRFSAERTGGSVSTLTIQRTQQEDSAVYLCASSFAMVLDQPQHFGDGTRLSIL.

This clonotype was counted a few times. CDR3 region: CASSEKGQGKMNTEAFF. The CDR3 bases are TGTGCCAGCAGTGAGAAAGGACAGGGAAAGATGAACACTGAAGCTTTCTTT. The chain uses TRBV25-1 and TRBJ1-1, with 8 bases lining up with TRBD1. CDR3 length: 17 amino acids. With V trimmed by 3 bases and J by 0 bases, 9 bases remained unmatched. CDR1 is MGHDK and CDR2 is SYGVNS in the germline V gene. Together with reference TRBV25-1 and TRBJ1-1, the CDR3 gives the full variable domain: EADIYQTPRYLVIGTGKKITLECSQTMGHDKMYWYQQDPGMELHLIHYSYGVNSTEKGDLSSESTVSRIRTEHFPLTLESARPSHTSQYLCASSEKGQGKMNTEAFFGQGTRLTVV.

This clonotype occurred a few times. The CDR3 nucleotides are TGTGCCAGCAGCTTCTACGGAGATCCCACCTCCTACAATGAGCAGTTCTTC. This gives the protein CASSFYGDPTSYNEQFF. The rearrangement uses TRBV7-3 and TRBJ2-1; D is unclear. Trimming left V 3 bases short and J 0 bases short, with 15 bases between. This CDR3 contains 17 residues. The V gene's germline CDR1 is SGHTA and CDR2 FQGTGA.

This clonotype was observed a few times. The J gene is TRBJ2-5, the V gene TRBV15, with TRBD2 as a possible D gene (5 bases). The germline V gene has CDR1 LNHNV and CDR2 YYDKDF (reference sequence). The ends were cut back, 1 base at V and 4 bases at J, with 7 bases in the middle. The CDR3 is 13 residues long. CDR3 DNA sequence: TGTGCCACCAGCAGAGCCGGACTAGAGACCCAGTACTTC. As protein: CATSRAGLETQYF. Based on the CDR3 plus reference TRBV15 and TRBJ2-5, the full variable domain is DAMVIQNPRYQVTQFGKPVTLSCSQTLNHNVMYWYQQKSSQAPKLLFHYYDKDFNNEADTPDNFQSRRPNTSFCFLDIRSPGLGDTAMYLCATSRAGLETQYFGPGTRLLVL.

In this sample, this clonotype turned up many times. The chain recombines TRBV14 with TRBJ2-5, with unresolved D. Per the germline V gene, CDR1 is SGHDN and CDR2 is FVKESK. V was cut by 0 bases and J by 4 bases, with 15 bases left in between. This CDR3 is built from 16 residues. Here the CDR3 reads CASSQDLGQTRETQYF. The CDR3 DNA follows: TGTGCCAGCAGCCAAGATCTAGGGCAGACCAGAGAGACCCAGTACTTC. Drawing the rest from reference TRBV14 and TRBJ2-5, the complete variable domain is EAGVTQFPSHSVIEKGQTVTLRCDPISGHDNLYWYRRVMGKEIKFLLHFVKESKQDESGMPNNRFLAERTGGTYSTLKVQPAELEDSGVYFCASSQDLGQTRETQYFGPGTRLLVL.

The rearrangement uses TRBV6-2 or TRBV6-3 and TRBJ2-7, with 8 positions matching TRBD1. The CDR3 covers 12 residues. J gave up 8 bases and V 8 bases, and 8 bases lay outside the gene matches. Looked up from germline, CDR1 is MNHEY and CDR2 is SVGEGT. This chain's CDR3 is CASGSTGVKQYV. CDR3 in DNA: TGTGCCAGCGGGTCGACAGGGGTTAAGCAGTACGTC.